This T cell receptor (beta chain) emerged from a study of Ad26.COV2.S vaccination and SARS-CoV-2 variants. Study information: Intramuscular Ad26.COV2.S at 5x10^10 or 1x10^11 viral particles.

TCRdb's copy holds only in-frame clones and misses some; the assay was immunoSEQ multiplex PCR. Of around 250,000 clones in the sample, approximately 88% are singletons; the top ten hold roughly 3%. The sample's treatment: roughly 18 received Ad26.COV2.S at low or high dose, single or two shots; a few received placebo; per-sample allocation not given. Samples were taken on day 63 after the first vaccine or placebo injection. At a Boston site, the person donating was an adult of 18-55 years. The shot given was an Ad26 vector that makes Wuhan-strain SARS-CoV-2 spike. General study results and limits: Analyses of TCR breadth and depth may have underestimated total T cell responses.

Comment on this clone: The antigen is unknown.

The CDR3 runs 16 residues. Germline lookup yields CDR1 SNHLY and CDR2 FYNNEI. After removal of 6 bases from V and 4 bases from J, the junction contained 9 bases not matched to a gene. This clonotype originated in a person aged 18-60 years who received the Ad26.COV2.S COVID-19 vaccine or a placebo. This chain uses TRBV2 with TRBJ2-1; 10 bases agree with TRBD2. Sequencing was performed on peripheral blood, taken in a trial of Ad26.COV2.S vaccine versus placebo. The CDR3 protein is CASRGELAGWYNEQFF. DNA for the CDR3: TGTGCCAGCAGGGGGGAACTAGCGGGATGGTACAATGAGCAGTTCTTC.